The clone carrying this T cell receptor beta chain showed up just once. This sample was included in a study of blood T cell repertoires in COVID-19. Using immunoSEQ multiplex PCR, the repertoire was profiled, and TCRdb retains in-frame clones only, with some absent. The sample lists a few hundred thousand clones, around nine tenths occurring once. The germline V gene has CDR1 SGHVS and CDR2 FQNEAQ. The CDR3 runs to 11 residues. This sequence originates from a man aged 30 to 39 with acute or convalescent COVID-19. This chain uses TRBV7-8 with TRBJ2-5, with 9 bases fitting TRBD2. The sample consisted of peripheral blood. CDR3 amino acids: CTSGTSQTQYF. The CDR3 nucleotides read TGTACTTCGGGGACTAGCCAGACCCAGTACTTC.